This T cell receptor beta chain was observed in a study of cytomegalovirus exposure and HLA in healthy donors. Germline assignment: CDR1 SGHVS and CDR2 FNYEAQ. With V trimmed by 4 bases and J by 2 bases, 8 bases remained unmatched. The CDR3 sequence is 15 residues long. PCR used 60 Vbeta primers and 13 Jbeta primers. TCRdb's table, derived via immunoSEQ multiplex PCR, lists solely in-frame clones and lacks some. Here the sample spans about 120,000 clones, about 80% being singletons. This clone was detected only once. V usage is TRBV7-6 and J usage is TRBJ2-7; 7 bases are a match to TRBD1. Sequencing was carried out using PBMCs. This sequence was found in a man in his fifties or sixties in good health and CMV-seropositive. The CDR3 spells CASSYDRALTYEQYF. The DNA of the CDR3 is TGTGCCAGCAGCTATGACAGGGCCCTAACCTACGAGCAGTACTTC.